This is a list of T cell receptor beta chains from one sample in a study of blood T cell repertoires in COVID-19. Profiling relied on immunoSEQ multiplex PCR, and the TCRdb table lists in-frame clones only, not all of them. The profile shows hundreds of thousands of clones, less than 85% of them singletons. Sequenced sample: peripheral blood. Receptors were obtained from a woman in her seventies with active or convalescent COVID-19. Each CDR3 is given with its conserved first and last residue. The D gene is left open where the match is weak. Clone size is shown for a subset of rows, as once, few, many or a class of expanded clone.

D gene	J gene	V gene	clone size	CDR3 DNA	CDR3 protein
TRBD1	TRBJ2-7	TRBV19	.	TGTGCCAGTAGCAGGGACAGGGGAAGCTACGAGCAGTACTTC	CASSRDRGSYEQYF
.	TRBJ1-1	TRBV18	.	TGTGCCAGCTCACCTGTGGACAGATTAACTGAAGCTTTCTTT	CASSPVDRLTEAFF
TRBD1	TRBJ1-2	TRBV2	.	TGTGCCAGCAGGGCGAGGGACAGGAACTATGGCTACACCTTC	CASRARDRNYGYTF
TRBD1	TRBJ2-1	TRBV24-1	once	TGTGCCACAGCCGGGACAGGGTTTGTCGAGAATGAGCAGTTCTTC	CATAGTGFVENEQFF
TRBD2	TRBJ2-1	TRBV19	.	TGTGCCAGTAGCCCGGGTCGAGCGGGAGGTCGCTCCTACAATGAGCAGTTCTTC	CASSPGRAGGRSYNEQFF
TRBD2	TRBJ2-3	TRBV2	.	TGTGCCAGCAGTGGGGTAGCGGGGAGGGAGGATACGCAGTATTTT	CASSGVAGREDTQYF
.	TRBJ2-3	TRBV7-2	.	TGTGCCAGCAGCGAATGGGGCAGTACGCAGTATTTT	CASSEWGSTQYF
TRBD1	TRBJ1-2	TRBV7-3	.	TGTGCCAGCAGCTCGGACAGGGGAAATGGCTACACCTTC	CASSSDRGNGYTF
TRBD1	TRBJ2-5	TRBV5-1	.	TGCGCCAGCAGCTTGCAAGGGGGCAACGACGAGACCCAGTACTTC	CASSLQGGNDETQYF
TRBD1	TRBJ1-1	TRBV7-2	once	TGTGCCAGCATAAGGGGGCTGATCACTGAAGCTTTCTTT	CASIRGLITEAFF
TRBD2	TRBJ2-7	TRBV5-1	.	TGCGCCAGCAGCCACCTAGCGGGGGGGCCGATGGTCTACGAGCAGTACTTC	CASSHLAGGPMVYEQYF
TRBD2	TRBJ2-3	TRBV7-9	.	TGTGCCAGCAGCTTAGGGACTAGCGGGGCAGATACGCAGTATTTT	CASSLGTSGADTQYF
TRBD1	TRBJ2-1	TRBV7-9	.	TGTGCCAGCAGCTCTCAGGGGGCGGTCAGAAACAATGAGCAGTTCTTC	CASSSQGAVRNNEQFF
.	TRBJ2-7	TRBV18	.	TGTGCCAGCTCACCGAACAGACCCTACGAGCAGTACTTC	CASSPNRPYEQYF
TRBD1	TRBJ1-2	TRBV29-1	.	TGCAGCGTCGGACTGACTACAGGGGATTACTATGGCTACACCTTC	CSVGLTTGDYYGYTF
TRBD1	TRBJ1-1	TRBV25-1	.	TGTGCCAGCGAGGGGGCTAACACTGAAGCTTTCTTT	CASEGANTEAFF